A selection of T cell receptor beta chains follows, all from one sample in a study of T-cell reconstitution after alpha-beta-depleted transplantation in children. TCRdb reprocessed the PCR reads via MiXCR and lists one record per CDR3 protein. This table has 400,000 to 500,000 distinct CDR3 sequences, 11% appearing once. This specimen was PBMCs from the stem cell graft donor, taken from the stem cell graft. The receptors were sampled from a human donor who donated a stem cell graft to a child with acute myeloid leukemia. CDR3s include the opening cysteine and the closing phenylalanine or tryptophan. The D gene is left open where the match is weak. Clone sizes are given selectively: once, few, many, or a class where the clone is expanded.

TRBV6-5,TRBJ2-5,-,-,TGTGCCAGCAGTTACGACTACCGGGAGACCCAGTACTTC,CASSYDYRETQYF
TRBV27,TRBJ2-1,-,-,TGTGCCAGCAGTTTATCGAGGGTCCCCGAGTTCTTC,CASSLSRVPEFF
TRBV12-3/TRBV12-4,TRBJ2-2,TRBD1,many,TGTGCCAGCAGCCATGGACAGGGTAACACCGGGGAGCTGTTTTTT,CASSHGQGNTGELFF
TRBV7-2,TRBJ2-1,TRBD2,many,TGTGCCAGCAGCCTTAGCGGGGGGGACAATGAGCAGTTCTTC,CASSLSGGDNEQFF
TRBV29-1,TRBJ2-5,TRBD2,-,TGCAGCGTTGAACACGGGACTATGGGCCCCCAGTACTTC,CSVEHGTMGPQYF
TRBV18,TRBJ1-4,-,-,TGTGCCAGCTCACCGGCTGCAACTAATGAAAAACTGTATTTT,CASSPAATNEKLYF
TRBV15,TRBJ2-3,TRBD2,-,TGTGCCACCAGCAAAGGGACTAGCGGAAGCACAGATACGCAGTATTTT,CATSKGTSGSTDTQYF
TRBV6-5,TRBJ2-7,TRBD1,many,TGTGCCAGCAGGACAGGGGGCGAGCAGTACTTC,CASRTGGEQYF
TRBV6-5,TRBJ2-5,-,-,TGTGCCAGCAATTCGGACGGCCACGGGTCCCAGTACTTC,CASNSDGHGSQYF
TRBV29-1,TRBJ2-5,-,many,TGCAGCGTGAGGTCAGGGCTAGGAGAGACCCAGTACTTC,CSVRSGLGETQYF
TRBV4-2,TRBJ2-1,-,many,TGTGCCAGCAGCCAAGGGCAGGGGAAGGCCTACAATGAGCAGTTCTTC,CASSQGQGKAYNEQFF
TRBV5-6,TRBJ2-3,-,few,TGTGCCAGCAGCTTGCCAGGGAGCCTCACAGATACGCAGTATTTT,CASSLPGSLTDTQYF
TRBV7-3,TRBJ1-2,-,-,TGTGCCAGCAGCTTAGGAACAGGGTTAACCTTC,CASSLGTGLTF
TRBV5-1,TRBJ1-1,-,few,TGCGCCAGCAACGATATGGGCAATGGAGACACTGAAGCTTTCTTT,CASNDMGNGDTEAFF
TRBV7-2,TRBJ2-2,TRBD2,few,TGTGCCAGCAGGTCGGGACTACTGAACACCGGGGAGCTGTTTTTT,CASRSGLLNTGELFF
TRBV20-1,TRBJ2-5,TRBD1,few,TGCTGTGCTAGAGATTTTCGGACAGGAGGAGGCAAAGAGACCCAGTACTTC,CCARDFRTGGGKETQYF
TRBV18,TRBJ1-2,-,-,TGTGCCAGCTCACCAAAGACAGATAACTATGGCTACACCTTC,CASSPKTDNYGYTF
TRBV12-3/TRBV12-4,TRBJ2-4,TRBD2,few,TGTGCCAGCAGTTCGGGCGGGGGGGCCGGGAACATTCAGTACTTC,CASSSGGGAGNIQYF
TRBV20-1,TRBJ2-2,TRBD2,-,TGCAGTGCCCGGGGGGGCGGGAGGGCTACTGGGGAGCTGTTTTTT,CSARGGGRATGELFF
TRBV30,TRBJ2-1,-,-,TGTGCCTGGAGTATAGGAATTCGGACAGATTACAATGAGCAGTTCTTC,CAWSIGIRTDYNEQFF
TRBV10-3,TRBJ2-4,-,few,TGTGCCATCAGCCCTTCCAGGGGAGTCGGCAAAAACATTCAGTACTTC,CAISPSRGVGKNIQYF
TRBV11-1,TRBJ2-2,-,few,TGTGCCAGCAGCTTAGTTAGCAGGAACACCGGGGAGCTGTTTTTT,CASSLVSRNTGELFF
TRBV10-3,TRBJ2-5,TRBD1,-,TGTGCCATCCGACAGGGGGGAGAGACCCAGTACTTC,CAIRQGGETQYF
TRBV19,TRBJ2-1,-,few,TGTGCCAGTAGTGAGGACTTTCAGCAGTTCTTC,CASSEDFQQFF
TRBV5-5,TRBJ2-1,TRBD2,few,TGTGCCAGCAGCTTGCTAGCGGGACCCTACAATGAGCAGTTCTTC,CASSLLAGPYNEQFF
TRBV29-1,TRBJ2-5,-,many,TGCAGCGTTGCATCAGAAGAGACCCAGTACTTC,CSVASEETQYF
TRBV5-1,TRBJ2-5,-,-,TGCGCCAGCAGCGTGAACCCTTCCAGGGAACGAGAGACCCAGTACTTC,CASSVNPSRERETQYF
TRBV6-6,TRBJ1-1,-,-,TGTGCCAGCACTGGCGGGAGAAACACTGAAGCTTTCTTT,CASTGGRNTEAFF
TRBV6-5,TRBJ1-3,-,many,TGTGCCAGCAGTTTAAGGGAAGGAAACACCATATATTTT,CASSLREGNTIYF
TRBV7-3,TRBJ2-2,-,few,TGTGCCAGCAGCTTAAACGCCGGGGAGCTGTTTTTT,CASSLNAGELFF
TRBV5-5,TRBJ2-5,-,-,TGTGCCAGCAGCTGGGAATCGGCCGAAGAGACCCAGTACTTC,CASSWESAEETQYF
TRBV5-1,TRBJ2-7,TRBD1,many,TGCGCCAGCAGCCCCGGACAGGGGTTTGACGAGCAGTACTTC,CASSPGQGFDEQYF
TRBV6-5,TRBJ1-1,-,few,TGTGCCAGCAGTTCCGTCGACATCGGAATTGCTGAAGCTTTCTTT,CASSSVDIGIAEAFF
TRBV6-2/TRBV6-3,TRBJ2-7,-,-,TGTGCCAGCAGTTACAACCTCGATTCCTACGGGACTCGAAACTACGAGCAGTACTTC,CASSYNLDSYGTRNYEQYF
TRBV12-3/TRBV12-4,TRBJ1-5,TRBD1,few,TGTGCCAGCAGTTTACGGGGACAGGGGGCAGGTCAGCCCCAGCATTTT,CASSLRGQGAGQPQHF
TRBV27,TRBJ2-1,TRBD2,few,TGTGCCAGCAGTTTAGGGGCTAGCGGGGCTTACAATGAGCAGTTCTTC,CASSLGASGAYNEQFF
TRBV12-3/TRBV12-4,TRBJ1-1,-,few,TGTGCCAGCAGTAAGACGGTGAACACTGAAGCTTTCTTT,CASSKTVNTEAFF
TRBV27,TRBJ2-1,TRBD2,few,TGTGCCAGCAGTTTAACGGGACTAGCGGTTCAACATGAGCAGTTCTTC,CASSLTGLAVQHEQFF
TRBV5-1,TRBJ2-5,TRBD2,-,TGCGCCAGCAGCTCTTCTAGCGGGGGGCAAGAGACCCAGTACTTC,CASSSSSGGQETQYF
TRBV15,TRBJ2-5,-,few,TGTGCCACCAGCAAGGACTTTGGGTACCAAGAGACCCAGTACTTC,CATSKDFGYQETQYF